The T cell receptor beta chain described here comes from a study of blood T cell repertoires in COVID-19. The CDR3 length is 15 residues. Trimming took 2 bases from V and 5 from J; bases not matched to a gene: 0. Germline V CDR1 and CDR2: SGDLS, YYNGEE. Assay: immunoSEQ multiplex PCR; the TCRdb copy retains only in-frame clones and omits some. The sample lists around 190,000 clones, more than 70% occurring once. The sample was PBMCs or T cells enriched from blood (not recorded which). This chain links TRBV9 with TRBJ2-3, with 15 bases aligning to TRBD2. The receptor comes from a man in his forties or fifties with acute COVID-19. CDR3 sequence: CASSVGLAGGDTQYF. Written as DNA, the CDR3 is TGTGCCAGCAGCGTGGGACTAGCGGGAGGAGATACGCAGTATTTT.